This T cell receptor beta chain originates from a study of blood T cell repertoires in COVID-19. Across the whole study: PBMCs, B-cell-depleted T cells, or T cells were the source of the cDNA or gDNA that made up the material.

As handled by the study authors: It was from reference gene primer amplification that nucleated cell counts were estimated. Measured with immunoSEQ multiplex PCR; TCRdb has only the in-frame clones, and not every one. V and J calls and clone size are copied from that table; D and trimming were computed from the DNA. The data show hundreds of thousands of clones, 85% to 90% seen once. Germline V gene lookup returns CDR1 LNHDA and CDR2 SQIVND (reference sequence). J lost 5 bases, V lost 10 bases, and 8 bases had no gene match. The CDR3 has 14 amino acids. The sequenced sample consisted of peripheral blood. This rearrangement joins TRBV19 to TRBJ1-6; 7 positions match TRBD1. The receptor's source is a man aged 50-60 years with acute or convalescent COVID-19. This CDR3 reads CATSRGQNNSPLHF. For the CDR3, the DNA is TGTGCCACGTCTAGGGGACAGAATAATTCACCCCTCCACTTT.